This T cell receptor (beta chain) was captured in a study of identical twins. Losses at the gene ends were 3 bases for V and 0 bases for J; bases not matched to a gene: 10. Germline V gene lookup returns CDR1 MNHEY and CDR2 SMNVEV (reference sequence). This CDR3 is 19 amino acids long. TCRdb re-analysed the 5' RACE reads in MiXCR, keeping a single row per CDR3 protein. The sample contains roughly 1.6 million distinct CDR3 sequences, more than 30% of which appear only once. The sequenced sample was cord blood. The chain combines TRBV27 with TRBJ2-2; 10 positions match TRBD1. The TCR sequence derives from a newborn girl in good health. The CDR3 DNA follows: TGTGCCAGCAGTTTGAGGCCCCGGGACAGGGGTTCGAACACCGGGGAGCTGTTTTTT. Its protein product is CASSLRPRDRGSNTGELFF.